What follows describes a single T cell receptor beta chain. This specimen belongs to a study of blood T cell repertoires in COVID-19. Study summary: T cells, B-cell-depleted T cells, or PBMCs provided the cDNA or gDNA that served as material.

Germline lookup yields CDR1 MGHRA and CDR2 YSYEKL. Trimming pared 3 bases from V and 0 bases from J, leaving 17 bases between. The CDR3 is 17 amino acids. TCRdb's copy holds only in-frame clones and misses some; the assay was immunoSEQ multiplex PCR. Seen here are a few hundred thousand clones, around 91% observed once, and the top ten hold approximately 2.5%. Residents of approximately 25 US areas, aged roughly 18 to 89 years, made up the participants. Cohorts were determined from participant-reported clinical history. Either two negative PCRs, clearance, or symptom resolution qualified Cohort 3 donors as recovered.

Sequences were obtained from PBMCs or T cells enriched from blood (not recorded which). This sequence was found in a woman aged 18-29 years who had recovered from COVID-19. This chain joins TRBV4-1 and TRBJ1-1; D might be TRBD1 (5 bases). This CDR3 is CASSQPYRSLMNTEAFF. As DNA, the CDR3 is TGCGCCAGCAGCCAGCCCTACAGGTCCCTCATGAACACTGAAGCTTTCTTT.